This TCR beta chain comes out of a study of CD8 T cells in Susac syndrome. Random hexamers were used to reverse transcribe an amount of about 0.5 to 1 ug RNA. Multiplex PCR with immunoSEQ amplified the TCR beta CDR3 across 54 Vbeta and 13 Jbeta. TCRdb re-called the immunoSEQ multiplex PCR reads with MiXCR, one entry per CDR3 protein. The sample carries some 130,000 distinct CDR3 sequences, approximately 94% recorded once. CD8+ and CD4+ T cells circulating in blood were sequenced for TCR beta. Purification of the CD8+ and CD4+ T cells relied on negative isolation, and TEMRA cells underwent FACS enrichment. Germline V lookup: CDR1 SGHRS, CDR2 YFSETQ. Trimming took 0 bases from V and 6 from J; bases not matched to a gene: 8. The CDR3 runs 16 residues.

The sequence derives from a human donor with multiple sclerosis. The chain carries TRBV5-1 and TRBJ2-2, with TRBD1 matching 7 bases. Sequencing was done on a sample of CD4+ T cells from PBMCs. CDR3 in amino acids: CASSLDRTGDPGELFF. The CDR3 bases are TGCGCCAGCAGCTTGGATCGGACAGGAGACCCCGGGGAGCTGTTTTTT. The variable domain in full, with the rest retrieved from reference TRBV5-1 and TRBJ2-2, is KAGVTQTPRYLIKTRGQQVTLSCSPISGHRSVSWYQQTPGQGLQFLFEYFSETQRNKGNFPGRFSGRQFSNSRSEMNVSTLELGDSALYLCASSLDRTGDPGELFFGEGSRLTVL.